Following are 32 T cell receptor beta chains from one sample sequenced in a study of OX40 agonist ivuxolimab in advanced cancers. The table came from immunoSEQ multiplex PCR; TCRdb's copy has only in-frame clones and leaves some out. This table holds about 58,000 clones, roughly nine tenths found once. The sequenced sample was CD4+ or CD8+ T cells sorted from blood, obtained in a trial of the OX40 agonist ivuxolimab. The source is an adult with an advanced solid tumor such as melanoma, head and neck, liver or kidney cancer.

The gene calls are TRBV6-5 and TRBJ2-1; possible D gene TRBD2, 6 bases. Trimming shortened V by 8 bases and J by 3 bases, and 11 bases separated the two germline ends. Looked up from germline, CDR1 is MNHEY and CDR2 is SVGAGI. This CDR3 has 13 amino acids. The CDR3 sequence: CASGGTGYNEQFF. CDR3 bases: TGTGCCAGCGGAGGGACGGGCTACAATGAGCAGTTCTTC.

The rearrangement joins TRBV7-2 to TRBJ2-1, with 7 bases fitting TRBD2. The junction had 7 bases not matched to a gene; V was cut back by 5 bases and J by 9 bases. From germline, CDR1 is SGHTA and CDR2 FQGNSA. This CDR3 contains 13 residues. The CDR3 sequence: CASSPGVAGEQFF. The CDR3 nucleotides read TGTGCCAGCAGCCCGGGGGTAGCGGGTGAGCAGTTCTTC.

The chain is built from TRBV7-9 and TRBJ1-2; D call uncertain. Between the trimmed V and J ends, which lost 4 bases and 3 bases, there was a span of 9 bases. The CDR3 is 13 amino acids. In germline, CDR1 is SEHNR, CDR2 FQNEAQ (reference sequence). The CDR3 coding sequence is TGTGCCAGCAGCTCTCGGACGGACTATGGCTACACCTTC. Protein product: CASSSRTDYGYTF.

This sequence joins TRBV28 and TRBJ2-1; 9 nucleotides match TRBD2. J was trimmed by 4 bases and V by 5 bases; bases with no gene match: 6. Germline V gives CDR1 MDHEN, CDR2 SYDVKM. There are 15 residues in the CDR3. The CDR3 DNA follows: TGTGCCAGCAGTCACAGCGGGAGGCGGTACAATGAGCAGTTCTTC. Amino acid sequence: CASSHSGRRYNEQFF.

This clone turned up a few times. The J gene is TRBJ1-2, the V gene TRBV19, with D unresolved. The V gene lost 6 bases and the J gene lost 8 bases, with 13 bases spanning the gap. From germline, CDR1 is LNHDA and CDR2 SQIVND (reference sequence). This CDR3 is built from 12 residues. The CDR3 DNA reads TGTGCCAGTAGAAACGGGTGGGAAGGCTACACCTTC. Encoded protein: CASRNGWEGYTF.

The rearrangement uses TRBV28 and TRBJ2-1; no definite D call. CDR3 length: 13 residues. Germline lookup yields CDR1 MDHEN and CDR2 SYDVKM. Trimming pared 8 bases from V and 3 bases from J, leaving 11 bases between. This CDR3 is CASSFSFYNEQFF. The CDR3 region has the DNA TGTGCCAGCTCGTTCAGCTTCTACAATGAGCAGTTCTTC.

V and J are TRBV6-6 and TRBJ2-5; D possibly corresponds to TRBD2 (7 bases). The CDR3 consists of 14 residues. V lost 2 bases and J lost 4, with 11 bases in between. The germline gives CDR1 MNHNY, CDR2 SVGAGI (reference sequence). Here the CDR3 reads CASSYVGGGETQYF. CDR3 nucleotides: TGTGCCAGCAGTTACGTGGGAGGGGGAGAGACCCAGTACTTC.

The V gene is TRBV28, the J gene TRBJ2-7; D gene uncertain. Germline V gene sequence: CDR1 MDHEN, CDR2 SYDVKM. V lost 3 bases and J 5 bases, leaving 5 bases between the germline ends. The CDR3 spans 11 residues. The DNA for the CDR3 is TGTGCCAGCAGTTTTGGGGACGAGCAGTACTTC. The encoded protein is CASSFGDEQYF. The full variable domain, in which reference TRBV28 and TRBJ2-7 provide the parts outside the CDR3, is DVKVTQSSRYLVKRTGEKVFLECVQDMDHENMFWYRQDPGLGLRLIYFSYDVKMKEKGDIPEGYSVSREKKERFSLILESASTNQTSMYLCASSFGDEQYFGPGTRLTVT.

The chain joins TRBV27 to TRBJ1-1, with D unclear. Trimming shortened V by 8 bases and J by 3 bases, and 7 bases separated the two germline ends. Per germline, CDR1 MNHEY and CDR2 SMNVEV (reference sequence). The CDR3 sequence is 11 residues long. The CDR3 DNA is TGTGCCAGCGGGATGTACACTGAAGCTTTCTTT. This translates into CASGMYTEAFF.

This chain uses TRBV4-2 with TRBJ2-5; the match to TRBD2 covers 14 bases. The J segment lost 5 bases and the V segment lost 3 bases, leaving 5 bases of the junction unmatched. Germline V gene sequence: CDR1 LGHNA, CDR2 YNFKEQ. The CDR3 totals 16 residues. CDR3 in amino acids: CASSQGTSGSVETQYF. The CDR3 bases are TGTGCCAGCAGCCAGGGGACTAGCGGGAGTGTGGAGACCCAGTACTTC.

The rearrangement links TRBV11-3 to TRBJ1-5; TRBD1 matches at 10 bases. V was clipped by 5 bases and J by 4 bases; unmatched bases: 8. The germline gives CDR1 SGHNT, CDR2 YENEEA. The CDR3 contains 16 residues. The CDR3 DNA reads as TGTGCCAGCAGCCAGGACAGGGGGAACCTAAATCAGCCCCAGCATTTT. Its protein product is CASSQDRGNLNQPQHF.

The J gene is TRBJ2-7, the V gene TRBV6-9; D is ambiguous. Looked up from germline, CDR1 is MNHGY and CDR2 is SVAAGI. The CDR3 covers 16 residues. V dropped 4 bases and J dropped 2 bases, with 18 bases sitting between them. The CDR3 region is CASSCPPAQTPYEQYV. CDR3 bases: TGTGCCAGCAGTTGTCCTCCGGCGCAAACCCCCTACGAGCAGTACGTC.

Here the CDR3 reads CASSHTGTGGAFNGYTF. In nucleotides, the CDR3 is TGTGCCAGCAGCCATACCGGGACAGGGGGCGCTTTCAATGGCTACACCTTC. The gene calls are TRBV7-9 and TRBJ1-2; TRBD1 matches 12 bases. Trimming cost V 5 bases and J 6 bases; bases outside gene matches: 13. Germline V CDR1 and CDR2: SEHNR, FQNEAQ (reference sequence). The CDR3 loop spans 17 amino acids.

The V and J genes are TRBV19 and TRBJ1-1; D not resolved. The CDR3 covers 13 residues. V was cut by 3 bases and J by 1 base, with 6 bases left in between. Germline-derived CDR1 and CDR2 are LNHDA and SQIVND (reference sequence). CDR3 coding DNA: TGTGCCAGTAGTATCAACGGGAACACTGAAGCTTTCTTT. It specifies CASSINGNTEAFF.

The CDR3 is CASSLVAGADTEAFF. The DNA of the CDR3 is TGTGCCAGCAGCTTAGTGGCGGGGGCGGACACTGAAGCTTTCTTT. The rearrangement links TRBV7-9 to TRBJ1-1, with D possibly being TRBD1 (6 bases). There are 15 residues in the CDR3. Trimming removed 1 base at V and 3 bases at J, with 12 bases between. CDR1 and CDR2 from the germline V gene are SEHNR and FQNEAQ (reference sequence).

Within the sample, this clone is medium-sized (0.01 to 0.1%). V usage is TRBV6-1 and J usage is TRBJ1-2; D unresolved. V gave up 1 base and J gave up 8 bases, with 14 bases separating them. Germline assignment: CDR1 MNHNS and CDR2 SASEGT. This CDR3 comprises 14 residues. The CDR3 is CASSEDTEVGGYTF. DNA for the CDR3: TGTGCCAGCAGTGAAGACACAGAGGTGGGCGGCTACACCTTC.

V usage is TRBV5-5 and J usage is TRBJ1-1; a weak D match, TRBD1 (5 bases). The CDR3 loop spans 15 amino acids. Germline V gives CDR1 SGHKS, CDR2 YYEKEE (reference sequence). V dropped 0 bases and J dropped 6 bases, with 15 bases sitting between them. The CDR3 region has the DNA TGTGCCAGCAGCTTGGCCGGGGGTGCGTCGGCTGAAGCTTTCTTT. Translated, it gives CASSLAGGASAEAFF.

The rearrangement joins TRBV27 to TRBJ2-1, with 8 bases fitting TRBD2. The CDR3 covers 19 residues. V lost 2 bases to trimming and J lost 5 bases; unmatched junction nucleotides: 17. Germline-derived CDR1 and CDR2 are MNHEY and SMNVEV (reference sequence). This CDR3 reads CASSLNSQYGLAGDNEQFF. Here the CDR3 DNA reads TGTGCCAGCAGTTTAAACTCTCAGTATGGTCTAGCGGGTGACAATGAGCAGTTCTTC.

The V call is TRBV5-6, the J call TRBJ2-2, with TRBD2 identical over 8 bases. V trimming: 1 base; J trimming: 2 bases; junction bases outside the gene matches: 4. Germline CDR1 reads SGHDT; CDR2 reads YYEEEE. This CDR3 is 16 amino acids long. The CDR3 here is CASSLWSGGNTGELFF. As DNA, the CDR3 is TGTGCCAGCAGCTTGTGGAGCGGGGGAAACACCGGGGAGCTGTTTTTT.

The CDR3 coding sequence is TGCGCCAGCAGCCAAGGGCGACAAGAGACCCAGTACTTC. As protein: CASSQGRQETQYF. The rearrangement uses TRBV4-1 and TRBJ2-5; D uncertain. Deletions cut 1 base from V and 2 bases from J, with 5 bases between. The CDR3 is made up of 13 amino acids. Germline V gene sequence: CDR1 MGHRA, CDR2 YSYEKL.

This chain connects TRBV15 to TRBJ1-1, with D uncertain. This CDR3 spans 15 amino acids. The germline V gene encodes CDR1 LNHNV and CDR2 YYDKDF (reference sequence). V was clipped by 5 bases and J by 0 bases, with 13 bases between them. The CDR3 DNA is TGTGCCACCAGCGGCGACCGGATCTTGAACACTGAAGCTTTCTTT. It is translated as CATSGDRILNTEAFF.

The count of this clone is one. The genes are TRBV2 and TRBJ2-3; TRBD2 agrees at 7 bases. Germline loops: CDR1 SNHLY, CDR2 FYNNEI. Losses at the gene ends were 3 bases for V and 4 bases for J; bases not matched to a gene: 7. The CDR3 is 15 residues long. The DNA of the CDR3 is TGTGCCAGCAGTGACGGGGCGGGAGTGGCAGATACGCAGTATTTT. This gives the protein CASSDGAGVADTQYF.

This rearrangement joins TRBV7-9 to TRBJ1-5, with 7 bases fitting TRBD1. Trimming at V came to 4 bases and at J to 6 bases, leaving 9 bases not matched to a gene. This CDR3 contains 15 residues. Germline V gives CDR1 SEHNR, CDR2 FQNEAQ (reference sequence). This CDR3 reads CASSSDREAGQPQHF. In nucleotides, the CDR3 is TGTGCCAGCAGCTCAGACAGGGAAGCTGGTCAGCCCCAGCATTTT.

The V and J genes are TRBV2 and TRBJ2-1; D is unresolved. This CDR3 has 15 amino acids. The ends were cut back, 7 bases at V and 0 bases at J, with 13 bases in the middle. Germline CDR1 is SNHLY and CDR2 is FYNNEI. The CDR3 bases are TGTGCCAGCACCGAAACGGTGAGCTCCTACAATGAGCAGTTCTTC. Protein product: CASTETVSSYNEQFF.

This chain joins TRBV28 and TRBJ2-7; TRBD1 is a possible D gene (6 bases). Deletions cut 4 bases from V and 1 base from J, with 8 bases between. Germline V gene data show CDR1 as MDHEN and CDR2 as SYDVKM. CDR3 length: 13 amino acids. CDR3 in DNA: TGTGCCAGCAGTTACAGGGAATCCTACGAGCAGTACTTC. Translation gives CASSYRESYEQYF.

The chain employs TRBV7-6 and TRBJ2-3, with TRBD2 matching over 12 bases. V gave up 1 base and J gave up 5 bases; unmatched junction bases: 4. Germline V gene data show CDR1 as SGHVS and CDR2 as FNYEAQ. There are 16 residues in the CDR3. The CDR3 protein is CASSLVQTSGRDTQYF. Here the CDR3 DNA reads TGTGCCAGCAGCTTAGTTCAGACTAGCGGGAGAGATACGCAGTATTTT. Using reference TRBV7-6 and TRBJ2-3 for the parts outside the CDR3, the full variable domain is GAGVSQSPRYKVTKRGQDVALRCDPISGHVSLYWYRQALGQGPEFLTYFNYEAQQDKSGLPNDRFSAERPEGSISTLTIQRTEQRDSAMYRCASSLVQTSGRDTQYFGPGTRLTVL.

This chain links TRBV6-5 with TRBJ1-2, with 8 nucleotides matching TRBD1. CDR1 is MNHEY, CDR2 SVGAGI, per germline. Unmatched junction bases numbered 6, after V lost 4 bases and J lost 5 bases. The CDR3 is made up of 14 amino acids. The CDR3 spells CASSSDRGRYGYTF. CDR3 DNA: TGTGCCAGCAGTTCTGACAGGGGAAGATATGGCTACACCTTC.

The CDR3 loop is CASSESGNEQFF. CDR3 DNA: TGTGCCAGCAGCGAGAGCGGGAATGAGCAGTTCTTC. The chain employs TRBV11-2 and TRBJ2-1; perhaps TRBD2 as D (6 bases). The CDR3 is made up of 12 amino acids. Germline V CDR1 and CDR2: SGHAT, FQNNGV. V gave up 5 bases and J gave up 7 bases, with 9 bases separating them.

This sequence joins TRBV7-9 and TRBJ2-3, with 11 bases lining up with TRBD2. This CDR3 is built from 19 residues. The V gene's germline CDR1 is SEHNR and CDR2 FQNEAQ (reference sequence). Germline trimming cut 4 bases from V and 8 bases from J; bases unmatched to any gene: 20. The CDR3 protein is CASSSALPAALAGVVTQYF. The CDR3 nucleotides read TGTGCCAGCAGCTCGGCCCTCCCCGCAGCACTAGCGGGAGTTGTTACGCAGTATTTT.

V and J are TRBV7-9 and TRBJ2-3; a possible D gene is TRBD2 (5 bases). Germline V lookup: CDR1 SEHNR, CDR2 FQNEAQ (reference sequence). CDR3 length equals 15 residues. Between the trimmed V and J ends, which lost 5 bases and 2 bases, there was a span of 14 bases. The CDR3: CASSLSERITDTQYF. The DNA of the CDR3 is TGTGCCAGCAGCCTGTCTGAGCGGATCACAGATACGCAGTATTTT.

This sequence joins TRBV18 and TRBJ2-6; D gene uncertain. The CDR3 is 13 residues long. CDR1 and CDR2 from the germline V gene are KGHSH and LQKENI. V lost 0 bases to trimming and J lost 5 bases, with 2 bases between them. The CDR3: CASSPPWANVLTF. CDR3 bases: TGTGCCAGCTCACCACCCTGGGCCAACGTCCTGACTTTC.

The chain links TRBV10-2 to TRBJ2-1; perhaps TRBD1 as D (5 bases). CDR3 length: 11 amino acids. Germline V gene data show CDR1 as WSHSY and CDR2 as SAAADI. Between the trimmed V and J ends, which lost 3 bases and 8 bases, there was a span of 5 bases. CDR3: CASSEGDEQFF. The CDR3, as DNA: TGCGCCAGCAGTGAAGGGGATGAGCAGTTCTTC.